This TCR beta chain was found in a study of cytomegalovirus exposure and HLA in healthy donors. Overall study: T cells numbering around 190 million yielded around 120 million unique TCR beta sequences in an earlier analysis.

Trimming removed 4 bases at V and 7 bases at J, with 26 bases between. The CDR3 runs to 17 residues. The germline gives CDR1 SGHDT, CDR2 YYEEEE. Study-level points and caveats: For most TCR sequences rarity was the rule, although some public TCRs occurred in many donors.

This PCR relied on a set of 60 Vbeta primers and 13 Jbeta primers. Repertoires were generated with immunoSEQ multiplex PCR, while TCRdb's copy carries only in-frame clones and drops some. The sample has 100,000 to 150,000 clones; 76% are singletons. As concerns this clone: Its antigen remains unknown.

The sample consisted of PBMCs. This receptor was obtained from a man aged 50 to 60 in good health and CMV-seronegative. This chain links TRBV5-6 with TRBJ1-1, with D tentatively TRBD1 (5 bases). In DNA, the CDR3 is TGTGCCAGCAGCACTCGCGGGGCCGGGGCCGCCGCAATTGAAGCTTTCTTT. Its translation: CASSTRGAGAAAIEAFF.